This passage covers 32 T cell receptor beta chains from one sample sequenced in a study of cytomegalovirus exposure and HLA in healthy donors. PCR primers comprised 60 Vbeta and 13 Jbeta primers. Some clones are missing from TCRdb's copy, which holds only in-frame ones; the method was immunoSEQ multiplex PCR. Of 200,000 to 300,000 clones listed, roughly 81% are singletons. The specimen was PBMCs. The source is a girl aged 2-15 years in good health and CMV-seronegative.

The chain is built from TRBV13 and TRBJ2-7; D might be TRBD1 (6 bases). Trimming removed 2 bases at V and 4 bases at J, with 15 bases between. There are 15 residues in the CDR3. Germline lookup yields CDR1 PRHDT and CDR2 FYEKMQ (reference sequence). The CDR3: CASSLIRGARYEQYF. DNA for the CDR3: TGTGCCAGCAGCTTAATCAGGGGCGCGAGGTACGAGCAGTACTTC.

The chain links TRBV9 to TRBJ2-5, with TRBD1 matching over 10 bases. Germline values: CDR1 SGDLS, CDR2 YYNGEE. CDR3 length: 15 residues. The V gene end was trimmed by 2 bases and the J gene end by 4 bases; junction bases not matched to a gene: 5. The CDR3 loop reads CASSVRQGARETQYF. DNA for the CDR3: TGTGCCAGCAGCGTGAGACAGGGGGCCAGAGAGACCCAGTACTTC.

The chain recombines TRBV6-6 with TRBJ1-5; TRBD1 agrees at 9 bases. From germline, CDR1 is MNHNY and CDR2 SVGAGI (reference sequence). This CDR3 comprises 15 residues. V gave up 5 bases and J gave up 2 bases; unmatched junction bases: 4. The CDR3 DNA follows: TGTGCCAGCAGTGGGACAGGGCTTGGCAATCAGCCCCAGCATTTT. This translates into CASSGTGLGNQPQHF.

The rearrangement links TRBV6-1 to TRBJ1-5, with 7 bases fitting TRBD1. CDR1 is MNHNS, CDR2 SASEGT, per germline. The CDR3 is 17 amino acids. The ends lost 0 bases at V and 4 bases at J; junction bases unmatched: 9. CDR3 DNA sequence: TGTGCCAGCAGTGAAGCGGGACAGAAATTTTTTAATCAGCCCCAGCATTTT. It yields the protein CASSEAGQKFFNQPQHF.

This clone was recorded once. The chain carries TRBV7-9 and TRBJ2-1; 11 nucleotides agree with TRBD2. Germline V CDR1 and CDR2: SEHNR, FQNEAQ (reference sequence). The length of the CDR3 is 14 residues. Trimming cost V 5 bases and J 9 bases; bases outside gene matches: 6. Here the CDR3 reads CASSGSGGAGEQFF. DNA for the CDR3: TGTGCCAGCAGCGGTAGCGGGGGGGCAGGTGAGCAGTTCTTC.

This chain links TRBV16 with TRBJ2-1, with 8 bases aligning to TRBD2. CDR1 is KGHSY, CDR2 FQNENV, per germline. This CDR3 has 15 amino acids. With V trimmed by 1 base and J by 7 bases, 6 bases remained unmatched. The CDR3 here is CASSQFSGRGNEQFF. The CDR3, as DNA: TGTGCCAGCAGCCAATTCTCCGGGAGGGGTAATGAGCAGTTCTTC.

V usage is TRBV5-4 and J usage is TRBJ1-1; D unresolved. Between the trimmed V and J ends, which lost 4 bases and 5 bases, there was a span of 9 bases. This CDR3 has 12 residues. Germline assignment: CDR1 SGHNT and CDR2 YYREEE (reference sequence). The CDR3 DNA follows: TGTGCCAGCAGCCCCCCCGGTACTGAAGCTTTCTTT. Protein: CASSPPGTEAFF.

The CDR3 region is CASSSLRGDEQFF. The CDR3, as DNA: TGCGCCAGCAGCTCCCTAAGAGGAGATGAGCAGTTCTTC. The chain combines TRBV4-1 with TRBJ2-1; unclear D gene. With 5 bases removed from V and 8 bases from J, the gap between germline ends came to 13 bases. This CDR3 spans 13 amino acids. Germline V CDR1 and CDR2: MGHRA, YSYEKL.

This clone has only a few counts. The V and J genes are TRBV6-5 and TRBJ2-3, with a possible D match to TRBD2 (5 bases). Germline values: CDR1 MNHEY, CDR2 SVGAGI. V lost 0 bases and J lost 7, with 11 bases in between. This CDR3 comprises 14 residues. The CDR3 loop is CASSYSSGVNTQYF. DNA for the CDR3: TGTGCCAGCAGTTACTCTTCCGGGGTTAATACGCAGTATTTT.

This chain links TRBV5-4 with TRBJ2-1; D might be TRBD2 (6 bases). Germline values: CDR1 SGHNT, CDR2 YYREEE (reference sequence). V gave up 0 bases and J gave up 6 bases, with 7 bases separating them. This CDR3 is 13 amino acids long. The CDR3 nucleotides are TGTGCCAGCAGCTTGGGACTAGTCAATGAGCAGTTCTTC. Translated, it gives CASSLGLVNEQFF.

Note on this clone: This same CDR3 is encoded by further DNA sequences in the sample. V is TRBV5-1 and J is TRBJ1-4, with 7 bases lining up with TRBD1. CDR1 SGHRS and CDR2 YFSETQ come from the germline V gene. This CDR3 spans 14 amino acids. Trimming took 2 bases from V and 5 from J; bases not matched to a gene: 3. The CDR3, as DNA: TGCGCCAGCAGCTTAAACAGGGGAAATGAAAAACTGTTTTTT. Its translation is CASSLNRGNEKLFF.

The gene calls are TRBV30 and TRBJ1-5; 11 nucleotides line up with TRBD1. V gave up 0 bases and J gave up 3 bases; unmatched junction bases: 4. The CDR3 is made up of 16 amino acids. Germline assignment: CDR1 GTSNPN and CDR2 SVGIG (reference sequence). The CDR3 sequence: CAWSVLDRGPNQPQHF. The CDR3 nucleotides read TGTGCCTGGAGTGTACTGGACAGGGGGCCCAATCAGCCCCAGCATTTT.

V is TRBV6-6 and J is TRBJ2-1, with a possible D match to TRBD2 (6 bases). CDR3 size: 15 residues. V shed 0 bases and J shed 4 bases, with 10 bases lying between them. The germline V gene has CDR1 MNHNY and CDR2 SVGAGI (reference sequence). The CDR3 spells CASSYSSGTYNEQFF. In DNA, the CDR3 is TGTGCCAGCAGTTACTCCTCGGGGACTTACAATGAGCAGTTCTTC.

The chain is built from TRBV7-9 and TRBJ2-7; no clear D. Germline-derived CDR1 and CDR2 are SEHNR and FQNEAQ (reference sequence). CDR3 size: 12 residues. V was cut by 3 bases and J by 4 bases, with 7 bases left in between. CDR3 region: CASSLRSYEQYF. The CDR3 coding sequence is TGTGCCAGCAGCTTGAGGTCATACGAGCAGTACTTC.

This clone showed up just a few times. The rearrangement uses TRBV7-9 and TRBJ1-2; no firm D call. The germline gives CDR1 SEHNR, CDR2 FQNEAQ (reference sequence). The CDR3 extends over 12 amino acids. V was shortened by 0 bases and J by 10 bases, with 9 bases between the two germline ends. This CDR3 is CASSLAVRSYTF. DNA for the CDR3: TGTGCCAGCAGCTTAGCTGTACGGTCCTACACCTTC.

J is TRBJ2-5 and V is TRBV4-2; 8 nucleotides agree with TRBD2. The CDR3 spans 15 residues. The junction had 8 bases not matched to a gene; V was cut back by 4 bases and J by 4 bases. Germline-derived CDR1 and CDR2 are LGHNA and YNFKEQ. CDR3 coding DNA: TGTGCCAGCAGCCCGCAGCCGGGGGGGGGAGAGACCCAGTACTTC. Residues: CASSPQPGGGETQYF.

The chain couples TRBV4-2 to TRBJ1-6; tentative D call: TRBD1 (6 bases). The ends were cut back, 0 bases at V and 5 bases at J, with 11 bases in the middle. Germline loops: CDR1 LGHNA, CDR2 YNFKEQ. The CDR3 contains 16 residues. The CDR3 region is CASSQDGRGDNSPLHF. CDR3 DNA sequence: TGTGCCAGCAGCCAAGATGGCAGGGGCGATAATTCACCCCTCCACTTT.

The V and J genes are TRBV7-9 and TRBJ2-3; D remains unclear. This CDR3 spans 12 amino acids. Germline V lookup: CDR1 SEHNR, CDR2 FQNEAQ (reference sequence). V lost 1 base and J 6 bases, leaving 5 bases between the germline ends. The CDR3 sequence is CASSLEADTQYF. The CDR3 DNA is TGTGCCAGCAGCTTAGAAGCGGATACGCAGTATTTT.

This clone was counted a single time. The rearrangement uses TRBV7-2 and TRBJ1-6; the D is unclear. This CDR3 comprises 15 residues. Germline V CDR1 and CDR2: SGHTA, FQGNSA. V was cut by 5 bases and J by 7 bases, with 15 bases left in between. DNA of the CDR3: TGTGCCAGCAGCCATGGAGCCTCCTTAAATTCACCCCTCCACTTT. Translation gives CASSHGASLNSPLHF.

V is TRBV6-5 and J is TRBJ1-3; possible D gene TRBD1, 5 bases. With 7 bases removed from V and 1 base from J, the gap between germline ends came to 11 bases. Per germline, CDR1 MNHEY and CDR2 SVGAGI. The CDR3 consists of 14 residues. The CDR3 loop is CASKWGGSGNTIYF. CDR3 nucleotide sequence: TGTGCCAGCAAATGGGGGGGGTCTGGAAACACCATATATTTT.

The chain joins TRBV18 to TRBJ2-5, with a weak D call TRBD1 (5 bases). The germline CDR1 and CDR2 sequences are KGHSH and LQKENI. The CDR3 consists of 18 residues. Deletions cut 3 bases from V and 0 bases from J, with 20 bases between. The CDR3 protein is CASSPPGYSFGDQETQYF. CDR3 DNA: TGTGCCAGCTCACCCCCAGGGTATTCATTCGGAGACCAAGAGACCCAGTACTTC.

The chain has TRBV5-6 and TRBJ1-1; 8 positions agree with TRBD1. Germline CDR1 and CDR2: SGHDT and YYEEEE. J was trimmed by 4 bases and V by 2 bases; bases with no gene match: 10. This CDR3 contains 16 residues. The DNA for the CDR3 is TGTGCCAGCAGCTTTTTTACCCGGACAGGGTCCACTGAAGCTTTCTTT. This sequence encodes CASSFFTRTGSTEAFF. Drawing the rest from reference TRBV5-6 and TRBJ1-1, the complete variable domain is DAGVTQSPTHLIKTRGQQVTLRCSPKSGHDTVSWYQQALGQGPQFIFQYYEEEERQRGNFPDRFSGHQFPNYSSELNVNALLLGDSALYLCASSFFTRTGSTEAFFGQGTRLTVV.

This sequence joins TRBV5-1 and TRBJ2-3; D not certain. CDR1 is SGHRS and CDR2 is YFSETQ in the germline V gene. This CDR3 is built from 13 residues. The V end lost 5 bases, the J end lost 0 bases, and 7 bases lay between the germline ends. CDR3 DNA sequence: TGCGCCAGCAGGTATCCTAGCACAGATACGCAGTATTTT. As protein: CASRYPSTDTQYF.

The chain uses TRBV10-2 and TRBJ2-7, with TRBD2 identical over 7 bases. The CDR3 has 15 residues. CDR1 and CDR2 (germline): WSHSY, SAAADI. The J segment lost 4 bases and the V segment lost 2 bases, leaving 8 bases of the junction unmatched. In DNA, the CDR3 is TGCGCCAGCAGTGAGACCGGAGCGGGGCCATACGAGCAGTACTTC. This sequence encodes CASSETGAGPYEQYF.

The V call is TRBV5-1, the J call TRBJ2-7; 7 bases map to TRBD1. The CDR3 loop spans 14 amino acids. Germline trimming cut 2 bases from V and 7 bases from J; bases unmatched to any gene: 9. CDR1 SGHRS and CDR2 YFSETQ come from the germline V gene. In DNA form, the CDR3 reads TGCGCCAGCAGCTTACCCGACAGGGAATTAGAGCAGTACTTC. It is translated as CASSLPDRELEQYF.

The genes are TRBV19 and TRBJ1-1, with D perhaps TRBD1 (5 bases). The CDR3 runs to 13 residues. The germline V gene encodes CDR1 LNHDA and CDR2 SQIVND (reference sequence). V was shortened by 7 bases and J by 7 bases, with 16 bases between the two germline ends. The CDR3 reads CASNWGGSIEAFF. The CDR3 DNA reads TGTGCCAGTAATTGGGGCGGGAGCATTGAAGCTTTCTTT.

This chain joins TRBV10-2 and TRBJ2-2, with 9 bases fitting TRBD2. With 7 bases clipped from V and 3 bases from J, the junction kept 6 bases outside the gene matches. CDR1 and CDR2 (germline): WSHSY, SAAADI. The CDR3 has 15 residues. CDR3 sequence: CASTLAGAYTGELFF. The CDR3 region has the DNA TGCGCCAGCACCTTAGCGGGGGCCTACACCGGGGAGCTGTTTTTT.

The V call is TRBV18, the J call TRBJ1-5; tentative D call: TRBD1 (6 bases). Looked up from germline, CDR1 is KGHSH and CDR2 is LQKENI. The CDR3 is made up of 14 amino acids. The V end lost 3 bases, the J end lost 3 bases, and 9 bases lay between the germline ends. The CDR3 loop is CASSPRQDNQPQHF. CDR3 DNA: TGTGCCAGCTCACCTAGACAGGACAATCAGCCCCAGCATTTT.

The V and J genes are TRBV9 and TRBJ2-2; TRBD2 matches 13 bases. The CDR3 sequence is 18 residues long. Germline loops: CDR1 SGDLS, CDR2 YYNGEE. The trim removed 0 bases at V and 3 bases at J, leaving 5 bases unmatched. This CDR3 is CASSVATSGGADTGELFF. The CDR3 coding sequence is TGTGCCAGCAGCGTAGCTACTAGCGGGGGGGCGGACACCGGGGAGCTGTTTTTT.

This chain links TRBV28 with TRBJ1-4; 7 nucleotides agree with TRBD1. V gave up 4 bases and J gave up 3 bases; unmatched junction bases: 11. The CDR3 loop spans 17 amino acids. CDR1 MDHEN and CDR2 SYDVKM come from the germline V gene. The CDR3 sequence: CASSWAVDRAANEKLFF. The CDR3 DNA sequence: TGTGCCAGCAGTTGGGCCGTTGACAGGGCAGCTAATGAAAAACTGTTTTTT. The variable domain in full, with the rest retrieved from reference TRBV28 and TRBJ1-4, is DVKVTQSSRYLVKRTGEKVFLECVQDMDHENMFWYRQDPGLGLRLIYFSYDVKMKEKGDIPEGYSVSREKKERFSLILESASTNQTSMYLCASSWAVDRAANEKLFFGSGTQLSVL.

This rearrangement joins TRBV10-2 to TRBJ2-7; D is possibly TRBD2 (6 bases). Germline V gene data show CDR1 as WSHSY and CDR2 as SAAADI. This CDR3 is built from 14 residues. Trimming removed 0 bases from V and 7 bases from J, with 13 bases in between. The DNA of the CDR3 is TGCGCCAGCAGTGAGTCGAGCAGGGCGGGAGAGCAGTACTTC. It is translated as CASSESSRAGEQYF.

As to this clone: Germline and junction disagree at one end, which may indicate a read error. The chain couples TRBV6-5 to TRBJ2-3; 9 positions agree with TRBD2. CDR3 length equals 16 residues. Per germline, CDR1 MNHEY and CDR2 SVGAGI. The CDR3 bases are TGTGCCTGCAGTCACTTTAGCGGGAGCAACACAGATACGCAGTATTTT. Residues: CACSHFSGSNTDTQYF.